This T cell receptor beta chain comes out of a study of T cell responses to AZD1222 COVID-19 vaccine. This CDR3 has 12 amino acids. Trimming pared 1 base from V and 3 bases from J, leaving 4 bases between. The germline CDR1 and CDR2 sequences are LGHDT and YNNKEL (reference sequence). Using immunoSEQ multiplex PCR, the repertoire was profiled, and TCRdb retains in-frame clones only, with some absent. This sample has some 150,000 clones, with approximately 90% found just once. Study-wide points: With two AZD1222 doses given, Spike-specific TCR breadth and depth both rose.

A word on this clone: What it recognizes is unknown.

The receptor's source is an adult who received the MenACWY meningococcal vaccine as a control. The chain joins TRBV3-1 (or the pseudogene TRBV3-2) to TRBJ2-7; D uncertain. The source was peripheral blood, collected 28 days after the second dose of the MenACWY control vaccine. CDR3 sequence (DNA): TGTGCCAGCAGCCAAGTTCACTACGAGCAGTACTTC. The encoded protein is CASSQVHYEQYF.